The rows below give T cell receptor beta chains drawn from one sample of a study of human T cells and chemical hapten exposure. Via MiXCR, TCRdb re-called the RACE reads, giving one row per CDR3 protein. Seen here are some 50,000 distinct CDR3 sequences, 4% to 4.5% observed once, and the top ten hold around 5.5%. Sequencing was carried out using whole blood. The origin of the receptors is a human donor in good health. Some clones in this sample may be carry-over from other donors' samples. CDR3s include the opening cysteine and the closing phenylalanine or tryptophan. A D gene is named only where the DNA matches it firmly. Some rows have no size entry. The others give once, few or many, or a class for an expanded clone.

clone size: many
D gene: .
V gene: TRBV28
J gene: TRBJ1-5
CDR3 protein: CASIGGAGRNSNQPQHF
CDR3 DNA: TGTGCCAGCATCGGGGGGGCAGGGCGAAATAGCAATCAGCCCCAGCATTTT

clone size: .
D gene: .
V gene: TRBV11-2
J gene: TRBJ1-1
CDR3 protein: CASGGADLLEAFF
CDR3 DNA: TGTGCCAGCGGCGGGGCCGACCTGTTAGAAGCTTTCTTT

clone size: many
D gene: TRBD2
V gene: TRBV20-1
J gene: TRBJ2-3
CDR3 protein: CSAQTSSGGGWTQYF
CDR3 DNA: TGCAGTGCCCAGACCTCTAGCGGGGGGGGGTGGACGCAGTATTTT

clone size: .
D gene: .
V gene: TRBV6-5
J gene: TRBJ1-1
CDR3 protein: CASRRTANTEAFF
CDR3 DNA: TGTGCCAGCCGGAGGACGGCGAACACTGAAGCTTTCTTT

clone size: many
D gene: .
V gene: TRBV12-3/TRBV12-4
J gene: TRBJ2-3
CDR3 protein: CASRLGGSTDTQYF
CDR3 DNA: TGTGCCAGCAGGCTGGGCGGGAGCACAGATACGCAGTATTTT

clone size: .
D gene: .
V gene: TRBV5-4
J gene: TRBJ2-1
CDR3 protein: CASSLKGGGLYNEQFF
CDR3 DNA: TGTGCCAGCAGCTTAAAGGGGGGAGGCCTGTACAATGAGCAGTTCTTC

clone size: many
D gene: .
V gene: TRBV11-2
J gene: TRBJ2-4
CDR3 protein: CASSSRTTDIQYF
CDR3 DNA: TGTGCCAGCAGTTCAAGGACTACTGACATTCAGTACTTC

clone size: .
D gene: TRBD1
V gene: TRBV7-2
J gene: TRBJ1-6
CDR3 protein: CASSQIRTGTYNSPLHF
CDR3 DNA: TGTGCCAGCAGCCAAATTCGGACAGGGACCTATAATTCACCCCTCCACTTT

clone size: .
D gene: .
V gene: TRBV5-1
J gene: TRBJ2-3
CDR3 protein: CASSLVDGGTTDTQYF
CDR3 DNA: TGCGCCAGCAGCTTGGTGGATGGCGGGACGACAGATACGCAGTATTTT

clone size: many
D gene: .
V gene: TRBV4-1
J gene: TRBJ2-1
CDR3 protein: CASSQLPSSYNEQFF
CDR3 DNA: TGCGCCAGCAGCCAGCTCCCGAGCTCCTACAATGAGCAGTTCTTC

clone size: .
D gene: TRBD1
V gene: TRBV9
J gene: TRBJ2-5
CDR3 protein: CASNGQGTGGETQYF
CDR3 DNA: TGTGCCAGCAACGGACAGGGGACGGGTGGAGAGACCCAGTACTTC

clone size: many
D gene: TRBD1
V gene: TRBV29-1
J gene: TRBJ1-2
CDR3 protein: CSVGRTGNGYTF
CDR3 DNA: TGCAGCGTTGGAAGGACAGGGAATGGCTACACCTTC

clone size: few
D gene: .
V gene: TRBV6-5
J gene: TRBJ1-2
CDR3 protein: CASSYSNYGYTF
CDR3 DNA: TGTGCCAGCAGTTACAGCAACTATGGCTACACCTTC

clone size: few
D gene: .
V gene: TRBV7-3
J gene: TRBJ1-1
CDR3 protein: CASSLGPGQDTEAFF
CDR3 DNA: TGTGCCAGCAGCTTAGGTCCAGGGCAAGACACTGAAGCTTTCTTT

clone size: .
D gene: .
V gene: TRBV6-6
J gene: TRBJ1-1
CDR3 protein: CASSSTENTEAFF
CDR3 DNA: TGTGCCAGCAGTTCGACAGAGAACACTGAAGCTTTCTTT

clone size: few
D gene: .
V gene: TRBV5-1
J gene: TRBJ1-4
CDR3 protein: CASSRGREAEKLFF
CDR3 DNA: TGCGCCAGCAGCAGGGGTCGGGAAGCGGAAAAACTGTTTTTT

clone size: many
D gene: TRBD2
V gene: TRBV12-3/TRBV12-4
J gene: TRBJ2-7
CDR3 protein: CASVSGRGWEQYF
CDR3 DNA: TGTGCCAGCGTGAGCGGGAGAGGCTGGGAGCAGTACTTC